This T cell receptor beta chain originates from a study of T cell responses to AZD1222 COVID-19 vaccine. General study findings and limits: Repertoire sampling was restricted to post-peak T cell response timepoints. Only a handful of AZD1222 recipients, several in all, had baseline seropositivity.

Some clones are missing from TCRdb's copy, which holds only in-frame ones; the method was immunoSEQ multiplex PCR. This table has over 70,000 clones, approximately 90% appearing once. For this clone: Its specificity is not known.

Second-dose groups at about 4 or about 12 weeks were pooled. Trimming pared 2 bases from V and 0 bases from J, leaving 10 bases between. Germline loops: CDR1 MNHEY, CDR2 SVGAGI. The CDR3 is 16 amino acids. This sample comprised peripheral blood, obtained 28 days after the second AZD1222 dose. The source of this sequence is an adult who received the AZD1222 COVID-19 vaccine. The V call is TRBV6-5, the J call TRBJ2-2; D uncertain. CDR3 in amino acids: CASSYVRPSNTGELFF. In DNA, the CDR3 is TGTGCCAGCAGTTACGTCCGGCCTTCGAACACCGGGGAGCTGTTTTTT.